This is a list of T cell receptor beta chains from one sample in a study of Graves' ophthalmopathy and Graves' hyperthyroidism. TCRdb reprocessed the multiplex PCR reads with MiXCR, giving one entry per CDR3 protein. The data hold 900,000 to 1,200,000 distinct CDR3 sequences, with 36% observed a single time. The sample comprised peripheral blood or thyroid tissue (not recorded which). The source is an adult man with Graves' hyperthyroidism. Both conserved end residues are part of each CDR3. Each record gives: D gene, clone size, V gene, J gene, CDR3 protein, CDR3 DNA. The D gene is left open where the match is weak. A row's size may be missing; if present it is once, few, many or a size class.

-	many	TRBV10-3	TRBJ1-6	CATREDQPPLHF	TGTGCCACCCGCGAGGACCAGCCACCCCTCCACTTT
-	-	TRBV25-1	TRBJ1-1	CASSARWTEAFF	TGTGCCAGCAGTGCTAGATGGACTGAAGCTTTCTTT
-	few	TRBV10-3	TRBJ2-2	CASSFRTTGELFF	TGTGCCAGCAGTTTCAGAACCACCGGGGAGCTGTTTTTT
-	many	TRBV19	TRBJ1-6	CASRMGGHPDSPLHF	TGTGCCAGTAGGATGGGGGGCCACCCGGATTCACCCCTCCACTTT
-	-	TRBV10-3	TRBJ1-5	CAISYSDTGNQPQHF	TGTGCCATCAGTTACTCAGACACCGGCAATCAGCCCCAGCATTTT
-	-	TRBV7-8	TRBJ2-2	CASSLASGLAGFIRSGGELFF	TGTGCCAGCAGCTTAGCGTCTGGGCTAGCCGGGTTTATAAGGTCGGGCGGGGAGCTGTTTTTT
-	few	TRBV9	TRBJ2-7	CASSVRGGEQYF	TGTGCCAGCAGCGTCAGAGGGGGCGAGCAGTACTTC
TRBD2	-	TRBV7-2	TRBJ2-1	CASSLELAGGVNEQFF	TGTGCCAGCAGCTTAGAACTAGCGGGAGGAGTAAATGAGCAGTTCTTC
-	-	TRBV10-3	TRBJ1-3	CAHLSGNTIYF	TGTGCCCATCTCTCTGGAAACACCATATATTTT
TRBD1	-	TRBV7-2	TRBJ2-4	CASSFFDRGHIQYF	TGTGCCAGCAGCTTCTTCGACAGGGGGCACATTCAGTACTTC
-	-	TRBV25-1	TRBJ2-7	CASSESRASEQYF	TGTGCCAGCAGTGAATCCCGAGCGAGCGAGCAGTACTTC
TRBD2	many	TRBV29-1	TRBJ2-7	CSAEVAGGSYEQYF	TGCAGCGCTGAGGTCGCGGGAGGGTCCTACGAGCAGTACTTC
-	-	TRBV10-3	TRBJ1-1	CAVGWDFGTESFF	TGTGCCGTCGGGTGGGATTTCGGCACTGAATCTTTCTTT
TRBD2	few	TRBV10-3	TRBJ2-7	CASSRPRGDRLANEQYF	TGTGCCAGCAGTCGCCCCCGCGGGGATAGACTAGCGAACGAGCAGTACTTC
-	few	TRBV11-2	TRBJ2-2	CASSSLLRGAEELFF	TGTGCCAGCAGCTCTCTTCTCAGGGGTGCGGAGGAGCTGTTTTTT
-	many	TRBV7-2	TRBJ1-5	CASSLGGKRDQPQHF	TGTGCCAGCAGCTTAGGAGGGAAGAGGGATCAGCCCCAGCATTTT
-	-	TRBV24-1	TRBJ1-5	CATSDAKGQAQHF	TGTGCCACCAGTGATGCGAAAGGGCAGGCCCAGCATTTT
TRBD1	-	TRBV14	TRBJ2-7	CASSRRDRVAYEQYF	TGTGCCAGCAGCCGCCGGGACAGGGTCGCCTACGAGCAGTACTTC
-	many	TRBV11-2	TRBJ2-5	CASSLDWSPQETQYF	TGTGCCAGCAGCTTAGACTGGTCCCCCCAAGAGACCCAGTACTTC
-	many	TRBV29-1	TRBJ2-2	CSVQQGLSTGELFF	TGCAGCGTTCAACAGGGTCTATCCACCGGGGAGCTGTTTTTT
-	many	TRBV7-9	TRBJ2-7	CASSLPGALSYEQYF	TGTGCCAGCAGCTTACCCGGGGCCCTCTCCTACGAGCAGTACTTC
-	few	TRBV20-1	TRBJ2-5	CSARGAGTQYF	TGCAGTGCTAGAGGTGCCGGGACTCAGTACTTC
-	many	TRBV7-8	TRBJ2-7	CASSSDTGTRYYEQYF	TGTGCCAGCAGCTCAGATACTGGGACTCGGTACTACGAGCAGTACTTC
-	many	TRBV12-3/TRBV12-4	TRBJ1-6	CASSPESSYNSPLHF	TGTGCCAGCAGCCCAGAAAGCTCCTATAATTCACCCCTCCACTTT
-	many	TRBV5-6	TRBJ1-4	CASSLTTQGNEKLFF	TGTGCCAGCAGCTTAACAACTCAAGGGAATGAAAAACTGTTTTTT
TRBD1	-	TRBV12-3/TRBV12-4	TRBJ2-2	CASTDRENTGELFF	TGTGCCAGCACCGACAGGGAGAACACCGGGGAGCTGTTTTTT
TRBD2	-	TRBV7-3	TRBJ2-1	CASSPRRSLAGQNNEQFF	TGTGCCAGCAGCCCTCGACGGTCGTTAGCGGGACAAAACAATGAGCAGTTCTTC